This is a list of T cell receptor beta chains from one sample in a study of T cell responses to AZD1222 COVID-19 vaccine. The repertoire was sequenced with immunoSEQ multiplex PCR; TCRdb's copy has only in-frame clones and lacks some. The sample lists 120,000 or so clones, about 88% occurring once. This material consisted of peripheral blood, taken 28 days after the second AZD1222 dose. Source of these receptors: an adult who received the AZD1222 COVID-19 vaccine. CDR3s include the opening cysteine and the closing phenylalanine or tryptophan. The D gene is left open where the match is weak. Size is stated for part of the rows, as once, few or many counts, or as a class when the clone is expanded.

>15|TRBV10-3|-|-|TRBJ1-2
CAISVSVSGSGGYTF
TGTGCCATCAGTGTCTCCGTTTCCGGGTCCGGCGGCTACACCTTC
>12|TRBV10-3|-|TRBD1|TRBJ2-7
CAIGTDTYEQYF
TGTGCCATCGGGACAGACACTTACGAGCAGTACTTC
>14|TRBV16|few|-|TRBJ1-2
CASSQSSGLYGYTF
TGTGCCAGCAGCCAATCTTCAGGCCTCTATGGCTACACCTTC
>14|TRBV25-1|-|-|TRBJ2-1
CASNRGGSHNEQFF
TGTGCCAGCAACAGGGGAGGCTCCCACAATGAGCAGTTCTTC
>16|TRBV5-1|-|-|TRBJ1-1
CASSQVPWGPNTEAFF
TGCGCCAGCAGCCAAGTTCCGTGGGGTCCGAACACTGAAGCTTTCTTT
>13|TRBV19|-|-|TRBJ1-4
CASSIRGSEKLFF
TGTGCCAGTAGTATTCGAGGTTCGGAAAAACTGTTTTTT
>13|TRBV14|-|-|TRBJ2-7
CASSQVRGGEQYF
TGTGCCAGCAGCCAAGTGCGGGGTGGCGAGCAGTACTTC
>14|TRBV19|-|-|TRBJ1-5
CASRPGTPNQPQHF
TGTGCCAGTAGACCTGGGACCCCTAATCAGCCCCAGCATTTT
>14|TRBV10-1|-|-|TRBJ2-1
CASRTGQKYNEQFF
TGCGCCAGCAGGACTGGACAGAAATACAATGAGCAGTTCTTC
>11|TRBV12-1|-|-|TRBJ2-1
CASNSCGFKFF
TGTGCCAGCAATTCTTGCGGGTTTAAGTTCTTC
>15|TRBV15|-|-|TRBJ1-6
CATQGHKQYNSPLHF
TGTGCCACCCAGGGACACAAACAGTATAATTCACCCCTCCACTTT
>15|TRBV19|-|-|TRBJ2-2
CASSLITRYTGELFF
TGTGCCAGTAGTCTTATAACTCGATACACCGGGGAGCTGTTTTTT
>15|TRBV15|once|-|TRBJ1-5
CATSRDGGGDQPQHF
TGTGCCACCAGCAGAGATGGGGGGGGCGATCAGCCCCAGCATTTT
>13|TRBV10-3|-|-|TRBJ2-3
CAITGDGTDTQYF
TGTGCCATCACAGGGGATGGGACAGATACGCAGTATTTT
>17|TRBV28|-|TRBD1|TRBJ2-3
CASSTGQGGLGADTQYF
TGTGCCAGCAGCACGGGACAGGGGGGACTAGGCGCAGATACGCAGTATTTT
>15|TRBV10-3|-|TRBD2|TRBJ2-7
CAIGPTSGAVYEQYF
TGTGCCATCGGTCCGACTAGCGGAGCCGTCTACGAGCAGTACTTC
>18|TRBV3-1/TRBV3-2|few|-|TRBJ2-3
CASSQIGLARTSTDTQYF
TGTGCCAGCAGCCAAATAGGTCTAGCGAGAACTAGCACAGATACGCAGTATTTT
>13|TRBV29-1|-|TRBD1|TRBJ1-1
CSVSGTGEDEAFF
TGCAGCGTCTCCGGGACAGGGGAAGATGAAGCTTTCTTT
>14|TRBV7-9|-|-|TRBJ2-1
CASSLVADYNEQFF
TGTGCCAGCAGCTTAGTTGCGGACTACAATGAGCAGTTCTTC
>13|TRBV6-1|-|-|TRBJ1-2
CASSEQGNYGYTF
TGTGCCAGCAGTGAACAGGGGAACTATGGCTACACCTTC
>12|TRBV5-1|once|-|TRBJ2-1
CASSLSKYEQFF
TGCGCCAGCAGCTTGTCGAAGTATGAGCAGTTCTTC
>14|TRBV6-5|-|TRBD2|TRBJ2-7
CASRLADGSYEQYF
TGTGCCAGCAGGCTAGCGGATGGCTCCTACGAGCAGTACTTC
>16|TRBV7-2|-|TRBD1|TRBJ2-7
CASSFNLWDRGYEQYF
TGTGCCAGCAGCTTTAACCTTTGGGACAGGGGCTACGAGCAGTACTTC
>21|TRBV4-3|-|-|TRBJ1-4
CASSPSSQRAGIGSTNEKLFF
TGCGCCAGCAGCCCATCAAGTCAGCGAGCGGGAATCGGTTCAACTAATGAAAAACTGTTTTTT
>16|TRBV7-6|once|-|TRBJ1-1
CASSQYRALRRTEAFF
TGTGCCAGCAGCCAGTACAGGGCGCTAAGGAGGACTGAAGCTTTCTTT
>14|TRBV11-1|once|-|TRBJ1-1
CASSPLRSDTEAFF
TGTGCCAGCAGCCCCCTTAGGTCGGACACTGAAGCTTTCTTT
>13|TRBV2|few|-|TRBJ1-2
CASSGRLNYGYTF
TGTGCCAGCAGTGGGCGGCTTAACTATGGCTACACCTTC